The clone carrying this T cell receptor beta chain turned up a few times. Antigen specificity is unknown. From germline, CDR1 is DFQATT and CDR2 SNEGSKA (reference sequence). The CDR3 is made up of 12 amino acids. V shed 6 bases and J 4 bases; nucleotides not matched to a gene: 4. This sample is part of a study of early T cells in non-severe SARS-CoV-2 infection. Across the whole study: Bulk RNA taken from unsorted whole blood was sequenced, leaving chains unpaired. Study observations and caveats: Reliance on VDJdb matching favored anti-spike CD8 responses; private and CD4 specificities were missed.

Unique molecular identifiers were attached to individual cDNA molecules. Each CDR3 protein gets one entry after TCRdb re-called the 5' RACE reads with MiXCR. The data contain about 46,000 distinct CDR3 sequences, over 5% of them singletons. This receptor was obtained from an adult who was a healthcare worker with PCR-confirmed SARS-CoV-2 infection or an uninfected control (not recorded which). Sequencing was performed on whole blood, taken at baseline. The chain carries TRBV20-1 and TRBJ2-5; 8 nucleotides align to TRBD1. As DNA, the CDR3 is TGCAGTGCCTTAGGACAGGGAGAGACCCAGTACTTC. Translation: CSALGQGETQYF.